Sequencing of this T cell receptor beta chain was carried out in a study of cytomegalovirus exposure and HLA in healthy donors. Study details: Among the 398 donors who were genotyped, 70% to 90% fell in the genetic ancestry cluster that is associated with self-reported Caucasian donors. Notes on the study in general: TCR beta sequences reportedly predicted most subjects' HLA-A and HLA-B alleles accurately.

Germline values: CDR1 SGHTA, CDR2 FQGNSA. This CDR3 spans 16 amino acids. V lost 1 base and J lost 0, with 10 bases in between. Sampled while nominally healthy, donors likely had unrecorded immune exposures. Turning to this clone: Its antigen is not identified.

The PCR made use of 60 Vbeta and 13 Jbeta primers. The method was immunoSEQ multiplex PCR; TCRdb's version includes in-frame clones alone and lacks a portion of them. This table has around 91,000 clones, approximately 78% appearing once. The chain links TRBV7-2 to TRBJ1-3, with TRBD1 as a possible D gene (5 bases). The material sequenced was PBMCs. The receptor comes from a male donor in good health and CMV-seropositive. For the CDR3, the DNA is TGTGCCAGCAGCTTAGGCGGGGCCCACTCTGGAAACACCATATATTTT. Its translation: CASSLGGAHSGNTIYF. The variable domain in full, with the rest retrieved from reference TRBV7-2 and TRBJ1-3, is GAGVSQSPSNKVTEKGKDVELRCDPISGHTALYWYRQSLGQGLEFLIYFQGNSAPDKSGLPSDRFSAERTGGSVSTLTIQRTQQEDSAVYLCASSLGGAHSGNTIYFGEGSWLTVV.